The present T cell receptor (beta chain) was sequenced within a study of control samples from healthy donors and cancer patients. Profiling relied on immunoSEQ multiplex PCR, and the TCRdb table lists in-frame clones only, not all of them. This repertoire shows fewer than 60,000 clones, around 86% found once; its top ten account for about 2.7%. This CDR3 spans 14 amino acids. V was clipped by 5 bases and J by 6 bases, with 14 bases between them. Germline V gene data show CDR1 as MNHEY and CDR2 as SVGEGT. J is TRBJ1-5 and V is TRBV6-2 or TRBV6-3, with TRBD1 as a possible D gene (6 bases). The sample taken for sequencing was PBMCs. The TCR was taken from a woman aged 50 to 60 with lung cancer. The CDR3 sequence: CASSATGRGQPQHF. The CDR3 DNA sequence: TGTGCCAGCAGTGCGACAGGCCGAGGTCAGCCCCAGCATTTT.